The count of the clone carrying this T cell receptor (beta chain) is one. As handled by the study authors: By means of reference gene primer amplification, nucleated cell counts were estimated. Repertoires were generated with immunoSEQ multiplex PCR, while TCRdb's copy carries only in-frame clones and drops some. The DNA was the basis for D and trimming; V, J and clone size are from that table. Of some 75,000 clones listed, approximately 90% were seen once; the top ten hold just under 0.6%. This record belongs to a study of blood T cell repertoires in COVID-19. Across the study: Researchers got acute and convalescent COVID-19 samples from the United States, Italy and Spain. T cells, B-cell-depleted T cells, or PBMCs provided the cDNA or gDNA that served as material.

The germline V gene encodes CDR1 KGHDR and CDR2 SFDVKD. The length of the CDR3 is 16 residues. J was trimmed by 6 bases and V by 5 bases; bases with no gene match: 6. Sequencing used peripheral blood. The gene calls are TRBV24-1 and TRBJ2-1, with TRBD2 matching 13 bases. This TCR was sampled from a man in his fifties or sixties with acute or convalescent COVID-19. The CDR3 bases are TGTGCCACCAGTGTAGGACTAGCGGGAGAGTTCAATGAGCAGTTCTTC. Its protein is CATSVGLAGEFNEQFF.